One sample yielded the 28 T cell receptor beta chains listed below, sequenced in a study of graft-versus-host responses after intestinal transplantation (dated by TCRdb to the early 2020s). Library generation was performed with the immunoSEQ multiplex PCR assay. Drawn from immuneACCESS, this table holds only the in-frame rearrangements with V and J called that TCRdb kept. Clones are partly lost; checked studies trace under half to an unresolved V gene and leave the rest unexplained. The sample records about 70,000 clones, about 94% of which are singletons. Less than 0.55% of the sample is taken by the ten largest. The antigens of these receptors remain unknown. Taken with the paper, the label for time point translates to: cells obtained before transplantation from donor or recipient. The sample here was unstimulated CD8+ T cells sorted from spleen or lymph node cells, taken before intestinal transplant. The receptor set was obtained from a human donor who received an intestinal transplant.

This sequence joins TRBV7-6 and TRBJ2-3, with 9 bases lining up with TRBD2. The CDR3 contains 16 residues. V shed 1 base and J 5 bases; nucleotides not matched to a gene: 7. CDR1 and CDR2 (germline): SGHVS, FNYEAQ. CDR3 in DNA: TGTGCCAGCAGCTTAGGGCCCGGGACTAGCCTAGATACGCAGTATTTT. It codes for CASSLGPGTSLDTQYF. The variable domain in full, completed from reference TRBV7-6 and TRBJ2-3, reads GAGVSQSPRYKVTKRGQDVALRCDPISGHVSLYWYRQALGQGPEFLTYFNYEAQQDKSGLPNDRFSAERPEGSISTLTIQRTEQRDSAMYRCASSLGPGTSLDTQYFGPGTRLTVL.

This sequence joins TRBV28 and TRBJ1-2, with D possibly being TRBD1 (6 bases). CDR1 and CDR2 (germline): MDHEN, SYDVKM. Trimming cost V 6 bases and J 2 bases, with 10 bases left between them. This CDR3 is built from 13 residues. The CDR3 region has the DNA TGTGCCAGCAGACCGGGACACAACTATGGCTACACCTTC. Protein product: CASRPGHNYGYTF.

The J gene is TRBJ1-4, the V gene TRBV7-9, with D unclear. This CDR3 region has 14 residues. Trimming removed 4 bases at V and 7 bases at J, with 13 bases between. The germline CDR1 and CDR2 sequences are SEHNR and FQNEAQ (reference sequence). CDR3 sequence (DNA): TGTGCCAGCAGCTGGCAGGACGATTTTGAAAAACTGTTTTTT. This codes for CASSWQDDFEKLFF.

This chain uses TRBV6-5 with TRBJ2-5; possible D gene TRBD1, 5 bases. The tail of the sequence fits TRBJ2-7 better, so the J call may be wrong. Germline V gene lookup returns CDR1 MNHEY and CDR2 SVGAGI. This CDR3 comprises 14 residues. CDR3 region: CASSYGRALYEQYF. The CDR3 DNA follows: TGTGCCAGCAGTTACGGCAGGGCACTCTACGAGCAGTACTTC.

The V call is TRBV29-1, the J call TRBJ2-3; 11 nucleotides align to TRBD2. Germline V gives CDR1 SQVTM, CDR2 ANQGSEA. The CDR3 contains 15 residues. The V segment lost 7 bases and the J segment 3 bases; nucleotides outside the gene matches: 9. This CDR3 reads CSAFGGTSGTDTQYF. The CDR3 nucleotides are TGCAGCGCCTTCGGGGGGACTAGCGGTACAGATACGCAGTATTTT.

The chain uses TRBV10-2 and TRBJ2-7; D is unclear. Germline values: CDR1 WSHSY, CDR2 SAAADI. The CDR3 runs 11 residues. V lost 2 bases and J 4 bases, leaving 3 bases between the germline ends. This CDR3 reads CASSETYEQYF. The DNA for the CDR3 is TGCGCCAGCAGTGAGACGTACGAGCAGTACTTC.

The genes are TRBV27 and TRBJ2-7, with TRBD1 identical over 7 bases. The CDR3 contains 15 residues. Germline V gene lookup returns CDR1 MNHEY and CDR2 SMNVEV (reference sequence). V was clipped by 5 bases and J by 1 base; unmatched bases: 8. CDR3 residues: CASSMGQTLSYEQYF. CDR3 in DNA: TGTGCCAGCAGTATGGGACAGACCCTATCCTACGAGCAGTACTTC.

This chain uses TRBV13 with TRBJ2-3, with D hard to call. The CDR3 covers 10 residues. Trimming left V 3 bases short and J 7 bases short, with 2 bases between. The germline CDR1 and CDR2 sequences are PRHDT and FYEKMQ (reference sequence). CDR3 DNA: TGTGCCAGCAGCTTTTATACGCAGTATTTT. Amino acids: CASSFYTQYF.

The rearrangement links TRBV11-3 to TRBJ2-7, with a tentative D call TRBD2 (6 bases). V dropped 5 bases and J dropped 0 bases, with 14 bases sitting between them. This CDR3 region has 15 residues. Germline V gives CDR1 SGHNT, CDR2 YENEEA. The CDR3, as DNA: TGTGCCAGCAGCCTCGGGACTCATAGCTCCTACGAGCAGTACTTC. This translates into CASSLGTHSSYEQYF.

V usage is TRBV19 and J usage is TRBJ2-2, with TRBD2 matching over 7 bases. The CDR3 length is 15 residues. Germline V CDR1 and CDR2: LNHDA, SQIVND (reference sequence). V shed 3 bases and J 6 bases; nucleotides not matched to a gene: 7. CDR3 residues: CASSIGVGLAGELFF. DNA for the CDR3: TGTGCCAGTAGTATTGGGGTTGGACTAGCCGGGGAGCTGTTTTTT.

The V call is TRBV27, the J call TRBJ1-1; perhaps TRBD1 as D (5 bases). Looked up from germline, CDR1 is MNHEY and CDR2 is SMNVEV (reference sequence). This CDR3 comprises 19 residues. Trimming took off 7 bases at V and 3 bases at J, with 30 bases between the two ends. The CDR3 sequence is CASIQLGGTYELPYTEAFF. The CDR3 DNA reads TGTGCCAGCATCCAGCTGGGAGGGACTTATGAACTCCCGTACACTGAAGCTTTCTTT.

V gene TRBV27 combines with J gene TRBJ1-5, with 9 bases identical to TRBD1. V shed 3 bases, J shed 5 bases, and the junction held 8 bases outside the gene matches. CDR1 and CDR2 (germline): MNHEY, SMNVEV (reference sequence). The CDR3 length is 16 residues. The CDR3 region has the DNA TGTGCCAGCAGTTTGTTCGGGACAGGGACCCATCAGCCCCAGCATTTT. Residues: CASSLFGTGTHQPQHF.

The J gene is TRBJ1-1, the V gene TRBV6-6; D is perhaps TRBD1 (6 bases). V lost 0 bases, J lost 5 bases, and 10 bases lay in between. CDR1 MNHNY and CDR2 SVGAGI come from the germline V gene (reference sequence). This CDR3 spans 14 amino acids. CDR3 nucleotides: TGTGCCAGCAGTTACTCGGGGGCAAGGACTGAAGCTTTCTTT. It codes for CASSYSGARTEAFF.

The chain combines TRBV28 with TRBJ2-7; 7 bases map to TRBD2. Trimming took 3 bases from V and 3 from J; bases not matched to a gene: 11. Germline loops: CDR1 MDHEN, CDR2 SYDVKM. The CDR3 runs 16 residues. DNA of the CDR3: TGTGCCAGCAGTTTTCTTGGTGGGGGGGAAAACTACGAGCAGTACTTC. Protein sequence: CASSFLGGGENYEQYF.

The chain employs TRBV15 and TRBJ2-3, with 10 positions matching TRBD2. The CDR3 consists of 18 residues. Trimming took 0 bases from V and 4 from J; bases not matched to a gene: 10. The germline V gene encodes CDR1 LNHNV and CDR2 YYDKDF (reference sequence). The CDR3 region has the DNA TGTGCCACCAGCAGAGATCCCCGGACTAGCGGCCCGTCAGATACGCAGTATTTT. This gives the protein CATSRDPRTSGPSDTQYF.

In DNA form, the CDR3 reads TGTGCCAGCAGTGGTGCAGGGGGTAACACTGAAGCTTTCTTT. As protein: CASSGAGGNTEAFF. The V and J genes are TRBV25-1 and TRBJ1-1, with 7 bases aligning to TRBD1. In germline, CDR1 is MGHDK, CDR2 SYGVNS. With V trimmed by 4 bases and J by 2 bases, 4 bases remained unmatched. This CDR3 is 14 amino acids long.

The rearrangement joins TRBV11-2 to TRBJ2-1, with unresolved D. The germline V and J ends were trimmed by 2 bases and 5 bases, with 7 bases remaining between them. Germline V gene data show CDR1 as SGHAT and CDR2 as FQNNGV. This CDR3 spans 13 amino acids. The CDR3: CASSLTLNNEQFF. As DNA, the CDR3 is TGTGCCAGCAGCTTAACTCTAAACAATGAGCAGTTCTTC.

V usage is TRBV19 and J usage is TRBJ1-1; possible D gene TRBD1, 6 bases. The CDR3 contains 14 residues. Germline V gives CDR1 LNHDA, CDR2 SQIVND (reference sequence). V was shortened by 4 bases and J by 3 bases, with 12 bases between the two germline ends. CDR3 nucleotide sequence: TGTGCCAGTAGTACCGGACAGAGATACACTGAAGCTTTCTTT. It yields the protein CASSTGQRYTEAFF.

The chain combines TRBV11-2 with TRBJ2-1, with a weak D call TRBD2 (5 bases). CDR1 and CDR2 (germline): SGHAT, FQNNGV. V was clipped by 3 bases and J by 5 bases, with 8 bases between them. The CDR3 has 13 amino acids. The CDR3 is CASSFERDNEQFF. CDR3 DNA: TGTGCCAGCAGCTTCGAGAGGGACAATGAGCAGTTCTTC.

This sequence joins TRBV12-1 and TRBJ2-3. TRBV12-1 is designated a pseudogene. The CDR3 totals 15 residues. DNA for the CDR3: TGTGCCAGCAGCTTTGTGGCAGCCAGACCAGATACGCAGTATTTT. Translating gives CASSFVAARPDTQYF.

This chain links TRBV5-8 with TRBJ2-2, with 7 positions matching TRBD1. There are 16 residues in the CDR3. From germline, CDR1 is SGHTS and CDR2 YDEGEE. V lost 4 bases and J lost 3; bases outside the gene matches: 9. As DNA, the CDR3 is TGTGCCAGCAGCCCTGACAGGGATGAATACACCGGGGAGCTGTTTTTT. Its protein is CASSPDRDEYTGELFF.

The chain carries TRBV6-5 and TRBJ2-7; 8 nucleotides agree with TRBD1. CDR1 is MNHEY and CDR2 is SVGAGI in the germline V gene. The CDR3 totals 13 residues. The ends lost 2 bases at V and 6 bases at J; junction bases unmatched: 3. The CDR3 loop is CASSYKTGGEQYF. The CDR3 bases are TGTGCCAGCAGTTACAAAACAGGGGGCGAGCAGTACTTC.

The CDR3 spells CASSKVGTQYF. The CDR3 nucleotides are TGTGCCAGCAGCAAGGTGGGGACCCAGTACTTC. The chain uses TRBV11-2 and TRBJ2-5, with D unresolved. The germline V gene encodes CDR1 SGHAT and CDR2 FQNNGV. V dropped 5 bases and J dropped 7 bases, with 8 bases sitting between them. The CDR3 spans 11 residues.

This clone has only one observation. The V gene is TRBV7-9, the J gene TRBJ2-7; D is ambiguous. Germline-derived CDR1 and CDR2 are SEHNR and FQNEAQ (reference sequence). V was clipped by 5 bases and J by 3 bases, with 5 bases between them. This CDR3 region has 11 residues. The CDR3 reads CASSPDYEQYF. In nucleotides, the CDR3 is TGTGCCAGCAGCCCAGACTACGAGCAGTACTTC.

The chain links TRBV10-3 to TRBJ1-1; tentatively, D is TRBD1 (5 bases). CDR1 and CDR2 from the germline V gene are ENHRY and SYGVKD. This CDR3 has 20 residues. The germline V and J ends were trimmed by 0 bases and 1 base, with 24 bases remaining between them. CDR3 region: CAISESGTASRETANTEAFF. In DNA form, the CDR3 reads TGTGCCATCAGTGAGTCAGGGACGGCATCCCGGGAAACGGCGAACACTGAAGCTTTCTTT.

This chain joins TRBV5-5 and TRBJ2-7, with 10 bases that match TRBD1. The germline gives CDR1 SGHKS, CDR2 YYEKEE (reference sequence). This CDR3 has 15 residues. Trimming removed 4 bases from V and 4 bases from J; junction bases left unmatched: 8. This CDR3 is CASSAGTGVLYEQYF. CDR3 nucleotide sequence: TGTGCCAGCAGCGCCGGGACAGGGGTATTGTACGAGCAGTACTTC.

The V gene is TRBV5-6, the J gene TRBJ2-5; the match to TRBD2 covers 8 bases. V shed 3 bases and J 0 bases; nucleotides not matched to a gene: 10. CDR1 SGHDT and CDR2 YYEEEE come from the germline V gene. The CDR3 loop spans 17 amino acids. DNA of the CDR3: TGTGCCAGCAGCTCGCCGGGGGGGAGAGTATACCAAGAGACCCAGTACTTC. Translating it yields CASSSPGGRVYQETQYF.

This clone turned up a few times. The genes are TRBV14 and TRBJ2-1, with D possibly TRBD2 on 5 matching bases. Trimming removed 3 bases from V and 0 bases from J, with 9 bases in between. The CDR3 loop spans 15 amino acids. Germline CDR1 reads SGHDN; CDR2 reads FVKESK. The CDR3 loop is CASSHGGYSYNEQFF. Written as DNA, the CDR3 is TGTGCCAGCAGCCACGGAGGATACTCCTACAATGAGCAGTTCTTC.